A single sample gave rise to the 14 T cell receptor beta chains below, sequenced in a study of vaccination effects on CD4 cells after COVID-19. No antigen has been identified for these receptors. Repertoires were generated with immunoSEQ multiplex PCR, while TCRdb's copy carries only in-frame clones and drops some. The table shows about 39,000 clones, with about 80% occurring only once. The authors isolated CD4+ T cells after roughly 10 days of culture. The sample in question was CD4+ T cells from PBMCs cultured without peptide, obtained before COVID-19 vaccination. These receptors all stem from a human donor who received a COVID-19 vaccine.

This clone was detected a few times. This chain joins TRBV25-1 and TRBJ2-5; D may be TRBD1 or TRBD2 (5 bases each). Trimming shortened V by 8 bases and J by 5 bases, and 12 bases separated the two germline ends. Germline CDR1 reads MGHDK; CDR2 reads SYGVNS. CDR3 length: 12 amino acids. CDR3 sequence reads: CASGPGSETQYF. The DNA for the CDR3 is TGTGCCAGCGGCCCAGGGAGTGAGACCCAGTACTTC.

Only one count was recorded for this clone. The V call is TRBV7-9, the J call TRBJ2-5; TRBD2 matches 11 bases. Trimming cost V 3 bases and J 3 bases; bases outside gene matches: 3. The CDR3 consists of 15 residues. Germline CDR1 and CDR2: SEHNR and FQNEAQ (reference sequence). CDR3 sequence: CASSFSSGGKETQYF. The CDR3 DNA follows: TGTGCCAGCAGCTTCTCTAGCGGGGGGAAAGAGACCCAGTACTTC. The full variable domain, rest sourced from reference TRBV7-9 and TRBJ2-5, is DTGVSQNPRHKITKRGQNVTFRCDPISEHNRLYWYRQTLGQGPEFLTYFQNEAQLEKSRLLSDRFSAERPKGSFSTLEIQRTEQGDSAMYLCASSFSSGGKETQYFGPGTRLLVL.

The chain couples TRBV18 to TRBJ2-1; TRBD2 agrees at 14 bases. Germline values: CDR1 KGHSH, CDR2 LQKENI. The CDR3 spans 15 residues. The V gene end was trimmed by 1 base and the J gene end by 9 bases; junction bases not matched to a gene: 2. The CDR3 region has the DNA TGTGCCAGCTCACCACTTGGACTAGCGGGGGGTGAGCAGTTCTTC. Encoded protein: CASSPLGLAGGEQFF.

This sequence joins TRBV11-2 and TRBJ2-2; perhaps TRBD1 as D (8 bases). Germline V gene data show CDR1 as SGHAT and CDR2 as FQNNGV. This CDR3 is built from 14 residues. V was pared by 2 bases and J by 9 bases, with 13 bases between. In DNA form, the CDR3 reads TGTGCCAGCAGCTTAACAGGGGGGGACAGGGAGCTGTTTTTT. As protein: CASSLTGGDRELFF.

As DNA, the CDR3 is TGTGCCAGTAGTATTAGACTAGCGGGGCCGACAACCTACAATGAGCAGTTCTTC. Its translation is CASSIRLAGPTTYNEQFF. The rearrangement links TRBV19 to TRBJ2-1, with TRBD2 matching over 11 bases. The CDR3 runs 18 residues. The J segment lost 2 bases and the V segment lost 3 bases, leaving 9 bases of the junction unmatched. Germline CDR1 is LNHDA and CDR2 is SQIVND (reference sequence).

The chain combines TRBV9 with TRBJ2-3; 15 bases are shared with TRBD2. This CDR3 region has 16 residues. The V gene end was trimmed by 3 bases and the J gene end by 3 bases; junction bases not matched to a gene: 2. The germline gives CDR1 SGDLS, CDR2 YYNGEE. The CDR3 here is CASSDGLAGGTDTQYF. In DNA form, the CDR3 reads TGTGCCAGCAGCGACGGACTAGCGGGGGGGACAGATACGCAGTATTTT.

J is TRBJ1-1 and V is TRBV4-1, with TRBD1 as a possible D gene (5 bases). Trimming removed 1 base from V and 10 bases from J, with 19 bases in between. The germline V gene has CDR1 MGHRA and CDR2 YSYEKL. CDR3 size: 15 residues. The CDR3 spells CASSQVSGQGKGAFF. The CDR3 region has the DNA TGCGCCAGCAGCCAAGTTAGTGGGCAGGGAAAGGGAGCTTTCTTT.

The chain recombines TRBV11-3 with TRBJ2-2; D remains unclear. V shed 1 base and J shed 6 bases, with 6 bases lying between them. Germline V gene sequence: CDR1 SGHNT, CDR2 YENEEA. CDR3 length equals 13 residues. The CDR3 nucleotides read TGTGCCAGCAGCTTAGTAGAGTCCGGGGAGCTGTTTTTT. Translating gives CASSLVESGELFF. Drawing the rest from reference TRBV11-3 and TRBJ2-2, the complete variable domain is EAGVVQSPRYKIIEKKQPVAFWCNPISGHNTLYWYLQNLGQGPELLIRYENEEAVDDSQLPKDRFSAERLKGVDSTLKIQPAELGDSAVYLCASSLVESGELFFGEGSRLTVL.

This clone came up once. This chain's CDR3 is CASSYSGQNFYGYTF. CDR3 DNA: TGTGCCAGCAGTTACTCAGGACAGAACTTCTATGGCTACACCTTC. The chain links TRBV6-5 to TRBJ1-2; possible D gene TRBD1, 6 bases. V lost 0 bases to trimming and J lost 4 bases, with 12 bases between them. Looked up from germline, CDR1 is MNHEY and CDR2 is SVGAGI. The CDR3 length is 15 residues.

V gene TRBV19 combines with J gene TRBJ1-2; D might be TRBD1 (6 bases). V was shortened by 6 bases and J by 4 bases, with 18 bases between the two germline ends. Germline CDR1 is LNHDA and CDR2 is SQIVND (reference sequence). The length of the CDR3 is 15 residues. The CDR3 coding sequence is TGTGCCAGTAGCCGGGGGCGGGGGGCTGGCTATGGCTACACCTTC. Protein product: CASSRGRGAGYGYTF.

Here the CDR3 DNA reads TGTGCAAGTCGCCAGCGCAGGGCAAATCAGCCCCAGCATTTT. This sequence encodes CASRQRRANQPQHF. V is TRBV12-2 and J is TRBJ1-5; the table's D gene call, TRBD1, was not cross checked with the DNA. TRBV12-2 is deemed a pseudogene. There are 14 residues in the CDR3.

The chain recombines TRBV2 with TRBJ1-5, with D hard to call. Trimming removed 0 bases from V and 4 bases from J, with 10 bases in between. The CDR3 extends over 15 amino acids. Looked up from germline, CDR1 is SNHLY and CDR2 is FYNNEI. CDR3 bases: TGTGCCAGCAGTGAAGCCTTCCTAAATAATCAGCCCCAGCATTTT. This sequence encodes CASSEAFLNNQPQHF.

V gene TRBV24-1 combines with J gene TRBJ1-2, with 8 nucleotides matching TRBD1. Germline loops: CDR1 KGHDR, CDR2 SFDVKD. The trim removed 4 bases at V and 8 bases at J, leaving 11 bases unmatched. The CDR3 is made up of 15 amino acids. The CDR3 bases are TGTGCCACCAGTGACCCTGGACAGGGTTCGACGGGCTACACCTTC. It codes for CATSDPGQGSTGYTF.

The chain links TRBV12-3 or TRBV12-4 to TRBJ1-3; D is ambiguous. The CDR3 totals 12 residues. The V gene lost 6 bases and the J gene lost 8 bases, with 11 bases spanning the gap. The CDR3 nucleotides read TGTGCCAGCAGCCGGACGATAGACACCATATATTTT. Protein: CASSRTIDTIYF.